Shown below are 28 T cell receptor beta chains from a single sample sequenced in a study of vaccination and CD4 T cells after COVID-19. Their recognized antigens are unknown. Sequencing of DNA taken from cultured CD4+ T cells relied on the Oncomine TCR Beta short-read assay. In TCRdb, the PCR reads were re-called with MiXCR into one record per CDR3 protein. This sample has tens of thousands of distinct CDR3 sequences; 70% occur once, and the top ten carry around 8.9%. This sample's treatment: approximately 11-day PBMC culture with coronavirus spike peptide pools or control peptides (ViraFEST assay). Sequencing was carried out using CD4+ T cells from blood, cultured in vitro. The receptors were sampled from a human donor who had recovered from COVID-19.

This clonotype was seen a few times. Here the CDR3 reads CASSYSVRNTEAFF. The CDR3 DNA is TGTGCCAGCAGTTACTCGGTTAGGAACACTGAAGCTTTCTTT. The chain links TRBV6-2 or TRBV6-3 to TRBJ1-1, with D hard to call. Germline values: CDR1 MNHEY, CDR2 SVGEGT. There are 14 residues in the CDR3. The germline V and J ends were trimmed by 0 bases and 1 base, with 6 bases remaining between them.

V usage is TRBV24-1 and J usage is TRBJ1-1, with D maybe TRBD1 (5 bases). The germline gives CDR1 KGHDR, CDR2 SFDVKD. This CDR3 contains 12 residues. V was trimmed by 1 base and J by 7 bases, leaving 6 bases between them. The CDR3 nucleotides are TGTGCCACCAGTGATTTAGGGGTTGAAGCTTTCTTT. Its protein is CATSDLGVEAFF.

This sequence joins TRBV6-2 or TRBV6-3 and TRBJ1-5, with D uncertain. The V gene's germline CDR1 is MNHEY and CDR2 SVGEGT. V was trimmed by 0 bases and J by 6 bases, leaving 6 bases between them. The CDR3 has 13 amino acids. CDR3 in amino acids: CASSYSSGQPQHF. The DNA of the CDR3 is TGTGCCAGCAGTTACTCTAGTGGTCAGCCCCAGCATTTT.

This clonotype was detected only a few times. The chain combines TRBV7-2 with TRBJ2-2; the D gene is possibly TRBD1 (6 bases). The CDR3 covers 15 residues. The V and J ends lost 3 bases and 2 bases respectively, with 10 bases between them. The germline gives CDR1 SGHTA, CDR2 FQGNSA. The CDR3 DNA reads as TGTGCCAGCAGCTTGATGGGGGCTAACACCGGGGAGCTGTTTTTT. Its translation: CASSLMGANTGELFF.

The V call is TRBV20-1, the J call TRBJ2-1; TRBD2 aligns across 11 bases. Trimming cost V 1 base and J 9 bases; bases outside gene matches: 5. Germline V gene data show CDR1 as DFQATT and CDR2 as SNEGSKA (reference sequence). CDR3 length: 14 amino acids. The CDR3 here is CSARGLAGTGEQFF. Written as DNA, the CDR3 is TGCAGTGCTAGAGGACTAGCGGGGACAGGTGAGCAGTTCTTC.

Comments on this clonotype: Mismatch with germline at one junction end may stem from a read error. The J gene is TRBJ1-3, the V gene TRBV20-1; possibly TRBD1 for D (5 bases). Germline CDR1 DFQATT, CDR2 SNEGSKA (reference sequence). The CDR3 extends over 16 amino acids. CDR3 sequence reads: CSAREQGLRAGNTIYF. DNA of the CDR3: TGCAGTGCGAGAGAGCAGGGATTACGGGCTGGAAACACCATATATTTT.

The J gene is TRBJ1-2, the V gene TRBV15, with TRBD1 as a possible D gene (6 bases). In germline, CDR1 is LNHNV, CDR2 YYDKDF (reference sequence). V shed 5 bases and J shed 4 bases, with 29 bases lying between them. CDR3 length equals 19 residues. The CDR3 DNA is TGTGCCACCAGCCTCGTGGTGGGGATATTGGTAGGGGGGAGCTATGGCTACACCTTC. This encodes CATSLVVGILVGGSYGYTF.

This rearrangement joins TRBV30 to TRBJ2-4; D not certain. The CDR3 consists of 11 residues. Germline V gene sequence: CDR1 GTSNPN, CDR2 SVGIG (reference sequence). The V gene lost 6 bases and the J gene lost 0 bases, with 3 bases spanning the gap. This chain's CDR3 is CACRAKNIQYF. CDR3 sequence (DNA): TGTGCCTGCAGAGCCAAAAACATTCAGTACTTC.

The CDR3 spells CASSPLTVNYGYTF. CDR3 DNA: TGTGCCAGCTCACCCCTCACAGTGAACTATGGCTACACCTTC. The chain carries TRBV18 and TRBJ1-2; D gene ambiguous. Germline CDR1 KGHSH, CDR2 LQKENI. V lost 3 bases to trimming and J lost 2 bases, with 10 bases between them. The CDR3 totals 14 residues.

The rearrangement links TRBV29-1 to TRBJ1-2; D perhaps matches TRBD1 (6 bases). V was trimmed by 6 bases and J by 5 bases, leaving 19 bases between them. The CDR3 covers 14 residues. Germline V CDR1 and CDR2: SQVTM, ANQGSEA. CDR3 in amino acids: CSVAASGASYGYTF. The CDR3 DNA sequence: TGCAGCGTCGCCGCCTCGGGGGCCAGTTATGGCTACACCTTC.

Only a few counts were recorded for this clonotype. The rearrangement joins TRBV20-1 to TRBJ1-6; D gene ambiguous. V was pared by 1 base and J by 7 bases, with 5 bases between. Germline V gene sequence: CDR1 DFQATT, CDR2 SNEGSKA (reference sequence). CDR3 length: 12 amino acids. Here the CDR3 reads CSARVLNSPLHF. CDR3 in DNA: TGCAGTGCTAGAGTTTTGAATTCACCCCTCCACTTT.

The chain joins TRBV7-2 to TRBJ1-3; tentative D call: TRBD1 (5 bases). The ends were cut back, 1 base at V and 8 bases at J, with 18 bases in the middle. This CDR3 has 16 residues. Germline loops: CDR1 SGHTA, CDR2 FQGNSA. CDR3 sequence: CASSLEGSALGDTIYF. DNA of the CDR3: TGTGCCAGCAGCTTAGAGGGGTCAGCCCTCGGTGACACCATATATTTT.

This chain uses TRBV6-2 or TRBV6-3 with TRBJ1-1; D is unresolved. V shed 5 bases and J shed 7 bases, with 14 bases lying between them. CDR1 and CDR2 (germline): MNHEY, SVGEGT. This CDR3 has 13 residues. The CDR3 nucleotides are TGTGCCAGCAGTCCCTCCTTGAGCATTGAAGCTTTCTTT. This gives the protein CASSPSLSIEAFF.

As concerns this clonotype: One end of the junction fails to match germline, which may point to a read error. The chain links TRBV7-7 to TRBJ2-3; the D call may be TRBD1 or TRBD2 (5 bases each). This CDR3 comprises 12 residues. The germline gives CDR1 SSHAT, CDR2 FNYEAQ (reference sequence). The CDR3 protein is CASSLAGGTQYF. The CDR3, as DNA: TGTGCTAGCAGCTTAGCTGGGGGTACGCAGTATTTT.

This chain links TRBV6-1 with TRBJ2-3; D remains unclear. Trimming shortened V by 6 bases and J by 5 bases, and 6 bases separated the two germline ends. This CDR3 has 11 residues. Per the germline V gene, CDR1 is MNHNS and CDR2 is SASEGT. In nucleotides, the CDR3 is TGTGCCAGCAGGGTGGTAGATACGCAGTATTTT. Protein sequence: CASRVVDTQYF.

The J gene is TRBJ2-3, the V gene TRBV20-1; 7 nucleotides line up with TRBD2. The germline CDR1 and CDR2 sequences are DFQATT and SNEGSKA (reference sequence). This CDR3 has 15 amino acids. After removal of 6 bases from V and 2 bases from J, the junction contained 11 bases not matched to a gene. Written as DNA, the CDR3 is TGCAGTGCCAAACGAGCGGGACCCATCACAGATACGCAGTATTTT. It yields the protein CSAKRAGPITDTQYF.

V is TRBV6-5 and J is TRBJ2-7; TRBD2 is a possible D gene (6 bases). The germline CDR1 and CDR2 sequences are MNHEY and SVGAGI. Trimming pared 2 bases from V and 4 bases from J, leaving 15 bases between. The CDR3 sequence is 15 residues long. CDR3 loop: CASSYGGGSGYEQYF. CDR3 DNA sequence: TGTGCCAGCAGTTACGGTGGAGGTAGCGGATACGAGCAGTACTTC.

The chain joins TRBV5-6 to TRBJ1-2; no firm D call. V lost 4 bases, J lost 4 bases, and 17 bases lay in between. This CDR3 contains 15 residues. Germline V gene lookup returns CDR1 SGHDT and CDR2 YYEEEE. DNA of the CDR3: TGTGCCAGCAGCGAAGCTTCTACGGCAGTCTATGGCTACACCTTC. It translates to CASSEASTAVYGYTF.

This sequence joins TRBV6-2 or TRBV6-3 and TRBJ2-7; D may match TRBD1 or TRBD2 (5 bases each). Germline values: CDR1 MNHEY, CDR2 SVGEGT. V lost 3 bases and J lost 6, with 21 bases in between. This CDR3 contains 16 residues. The CDR3 sequence: CASSYFRVRGRSEQYF. In nucleotides, the CDR3 is TGTGCCAGCAGTTATTTCAGGGTCCGGGGTAGGAGCGAGCAGTACTTC.

This sequence joins TRBV5-4 and TRBJ1-1; maybe TRBD1 (5 bases). Trimming shortened V by 4 bases and J by 5 bases, and 24 bases separated the two germline ends. This CDR3 comprises 17 residues. The germline V gene has CDR1 SGHNT and CDR2 YYREEE (reference sequence). In nucleotides, the CDR3 is TGTGCCAGCAGCCTAGGACGGGGCGCCCCGGGGAGAACTGAAGCTTTCTTT. Amino acids: CASSLGRGAPGRTEAFF.

The V and J genes are TRBV7-6 and TRBJ1-1; perhaps TRBD1 as D (5 bases). The CDR3 is made up of 15 amino acids. Germline V gene sequence: CDR1 SGHVS, CDR2 FNYEAQ. Trimming took 5 bases from V and 0 from J, leaving 13 bases between them. CDR3 sequence reads: CASSQNGGVNTEAFF. In DNA, the CDR3 is TGTGCCAGCAGCCAAAATGGGGGAGTGAACACTGAAGCTTTCTTT.

This clonotype was seen once. The CDR3 here is CASSYRGQLQSPLHF. The CDR3 coding sequence is TGTGCCAGCAGTTACCGGGGACAGTTGCAATCACCCCTCCACTTT. The chain couples TRBV6-5 to TRBJ1-6; 7 bases are a match to TRBD1. The CDR3 is made up of 15 amino acids. J was trimmed by 10 bases and V by 2 bases; bases with no gene match: 8. Germline CDR1 MNHEY, CDR2 SVGAGI.

The chain carries TRBV6-1 and TRBJ1-5, with a possible D match to TRBD1 (5 bases). V shed 6 bases and J shed 4 bases, with 19 bases lying between them. This CDR3 has 16 amino acids. CDR1 and CDR2 (germline): MNHNS, SASEGT. CDR3 sequence (DNA): TGTGCCAGCAGCCGCCTGGGGCGGGGCCCTAATCAGCCCCAGCATTTT. Amino acids: CASSRLGRGPNQPQHF.

This rearrangement joins TRBV6-5 to TRBJ1-5; D may be TRBD1 (6 bases). The CDR3 length is 14 residues. Trimming took 4 bases from V and 6 from J, leaving 13 bases between them. Germline V CDR1 and CDR2: MNHEY, SVGAGI. The CDR3 sequence is CASSWGGGGQPQHF. CDR3 DNA sequence: TGTGCCAGCAGTTGGGGGGGCGGGGGTCAGCCCCAGCATTTT.

The rearrangement uses TRBV2 and TRBJ2-3, with a weak D call TRBD2 (7 bases). The CDR3 is 12 amino acids. The V gene's germline CDR1 is SNHLY and CDR2 FYNNEI. Trimming removed 6 bases at V and 11 bases at J, with 15 bases between. In nucleotides, the CDR3 is TGTGCCAGCAGCAGAGGGGGGGAAGAGCAGTATTTT. Translating gives CASSRGGEEQYF.

The rearrangement links TRBV11-1 to TRBJ2-1; 11 positions agree with TRBD2. Looked up from germline, CDR1 is SGHAT and CDR2 is FQDESV (reference sequence). The CDR3 totals 16 residues. V lost 5 bases, J lost 11 bases, and 14 bases stayed unmatched. In nucleotides, the CDR3 is TGTGCCAGCAGCCCCGGGACTAGCGGCGGGAGACGTAAGCAGTTCTTC. Encoded protein: CASSPGTSGGRRKQFF.

This clonotype was seen more than once but under ten times. CDR3 bases: TGCGCCAGCAGTGAAGACAGGGCCTATGGCTACACCTTC. This encodes CASSEDRAYGYTF. The gene calls are TRBV10-1 and TRBJ1-2; the match to TRBD1 covers 7 bases. Germline CDR1 WNHNN, CDR2 SYGVQD (reference sequence). The V segment lost 3 bases and the J segment 4 bases; nucleotides outside the gene matches: 2. The CDR3 contains 13 residues.

This clonotype turned up a few times. This chain connects TRBV18 to TRBJ2-5, with unresolved D. The CDR3 sequence is 14 residues long. Germline V CDR1 and CDR2: KGHSH, LQKENI. Deletions cut 3 bases from V and 4 bases from J, with 12 bases between. The CDR3 sequence is CASSPPIVGETQYF. In DNA form, the CDR3 reads TGTGCCAGCTCACCTCCCATAGTTGGAGAGACCCAGTACTTC.